The T cell receptor beta chain described here comes from a study of cytomegalovirus exposure and HLA in healthy donors. The primer mix had 60 Vbeta and 13 Jbeta primers. Assay: immunoSEQ multiplex PCR; the TCRdb copy retains only in-frame clones and omits some. This sample carries about 82,000 clones, 70% to 85% of them seen once, and the ten largest clones take around an eighth. Specimen: PBMCs. The origin of this receptor is a human donor in good health.

The CDR3, as DNA: TGTGCCAGCAGTTTAGGGCAACCAAATCAGCCCCAGCATTTT. As protein: CASSLGQPNQPQHF. The chain has TRBV27 and TRBJ1-5; D unresolved. Trimming removed 2 bases at V and 4 bases at J, with 9 bases between. Looked up from germline, CDR1 is MNHEY and CDR2 is SMNVEV (reference sequence). This CDR3 is 14 amino acids long.